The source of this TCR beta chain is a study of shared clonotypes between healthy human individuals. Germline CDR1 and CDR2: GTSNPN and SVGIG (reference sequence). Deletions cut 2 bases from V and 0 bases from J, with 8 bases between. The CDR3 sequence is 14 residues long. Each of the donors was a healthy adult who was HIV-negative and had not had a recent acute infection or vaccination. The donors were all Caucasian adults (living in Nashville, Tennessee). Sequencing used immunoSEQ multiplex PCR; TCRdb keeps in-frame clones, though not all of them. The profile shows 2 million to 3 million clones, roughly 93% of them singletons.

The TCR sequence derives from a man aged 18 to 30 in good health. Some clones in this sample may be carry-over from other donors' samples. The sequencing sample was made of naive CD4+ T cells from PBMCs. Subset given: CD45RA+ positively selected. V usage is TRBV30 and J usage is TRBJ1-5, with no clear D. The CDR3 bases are TGTGCCTGGAGTCAGACGGTTAGCAATCAGCCCCAGCATTTT. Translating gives CAWSQTVSNQPQHF.